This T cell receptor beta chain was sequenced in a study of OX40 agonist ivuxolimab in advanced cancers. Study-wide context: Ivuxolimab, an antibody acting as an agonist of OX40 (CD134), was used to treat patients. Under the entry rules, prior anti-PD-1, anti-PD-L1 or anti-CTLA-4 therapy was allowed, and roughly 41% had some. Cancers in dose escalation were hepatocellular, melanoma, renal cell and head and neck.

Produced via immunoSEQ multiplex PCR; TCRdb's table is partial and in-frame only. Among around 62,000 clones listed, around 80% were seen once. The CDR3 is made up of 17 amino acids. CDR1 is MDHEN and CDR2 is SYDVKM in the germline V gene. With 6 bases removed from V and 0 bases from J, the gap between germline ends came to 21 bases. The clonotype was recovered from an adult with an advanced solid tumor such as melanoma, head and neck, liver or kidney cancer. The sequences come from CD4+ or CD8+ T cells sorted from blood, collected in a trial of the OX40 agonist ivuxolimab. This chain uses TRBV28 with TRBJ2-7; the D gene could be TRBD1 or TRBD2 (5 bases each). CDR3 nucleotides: TGTGCCAGCAGAGAAGGGACGTACGATGATAACTCCTACGAGCAGTACTTC. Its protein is CASREGTYDDNSYEQYF. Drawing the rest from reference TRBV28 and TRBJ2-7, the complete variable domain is DVKVTQSSRYLVKRTGEKVFLECVQDMDHENMFWYRQDPGLGLRLIYFSYDVKMKEKGDIPEGYSVSREKKERFSLILESASTNQTSMYLCASREGTYDDNSYEQYFGPGTRLTVT.